Sequencing of this T cell receptor (beta chain) was carried out in a study of CD8+CD57+ T cells in acquired aplastic anemia. The overall study: Sorted CD4+ and CD8+ cells yielded about 3 ug of DNA on average. Whole-study findings and limits: Patients had roughly 31 CD8+ CDR3 sequences in common with controls (the shared set).

Genomic DNA, the template, was used for profiling of the TCR beta VDJ and CDR3. A single record per CDR3 protein comes from TCRdb applying MiXCR to the reads. The data contain more than 150,000 distinct CDR3 sequences, 45% to 60% of them singletons. About this clonotype itself: The antigen remains unidentified.

By flow cytometry, patients selected for sequencing had shown an expansion of CD8+CD57+ cells. Sequencing was done on a sample of sorted CD4+, CD8+, or CD8+CD57+ T cells (not recorded which) from PBMCs. This TCR derives from a human donor with aplastic anemia.

CDR3 in amino acids: CATSRGLGTSTDTQYF. The CDR3 DNA follows: TGTGCCACCAGCAGAGGCCTAGGCACTAGCACAGATACGCAGTATTTT. The J gene is TRBJ2-3, the V gene TRBV15, with D unresolved. The germline V gene encodes CDR1 LNHNV and CDR2 YYDKDF (reference sequence). Trimming took off 1 base at V and 0 bases at J, with 11 bases between the two ends. The CDR3 is 16 residues long.